A single sample gave rise to the 27 T cell receptor beta chains below, sequenced in a study of cytomegalovirus exposure and HLA in healthy donors. With 60 Vbeta and 13 Jbeta primers, the PCR was carried out. Generated by immunoSEQ multiplex PCR, the TCRdb table keeps only in-frame clones and is missing some. The sample records some 160,000 clones, approximately 84% being singletons. The sequenced material came from PBMCs. The receptors stem from a young man in good health and CMV-seropositive.

The CDR3 DNA reads TGCGCCAGCAGCGATCGGGACAGGGCCTCTGGAAACACCATATATTTT. It specifies CASSDRDRASGNTIYF. The chain carries TRBV5-1 and TRBJ1-3; 9 positions match TRBD1. The trim removed 4 bases at V and 0 bases at J, leaving 5 bases unmatched. CDR1 is SGHRS, CDR2 YFSETQ, per germline. The CDR3 loop spans 16 amino acids.

This chain connects TRBV19 to TRBJ2-7, with 8 bases that match TRBD2. Germline V gene data show CDR1 as LNHDA and CDR2 as SQIVND (reference sequence). The CDR3 contains 14 residues. After removal of 5 bases from V and 6 bases from J, the junction contained 9 bases not matched to a gene. The CDR3 sequence: CASSPSGTRGEQYF. The CDR3 DNA is TGTGCCAGTAGTCCCTCCGGGACTAGGGGCGAGCAGTACTTC.

This clone was observed once. The chain links TRBV27 to TRBJ2-7, with D possibly being TRBD1 (5 bases). Looked up from germline, CDR1 is MNHEY and CDR2 is SMNVEV (reference sequence). V lost 3 bases and J 5 bases, leaving 17 bases between the germline ends. The CDR3 totals 15 residues. The CDR3 DNA follows: TGTGCCAGCAGTTTTAAACTTGGCAGGGTGGACGAGCAGTACTTC. This encodes CASSFKLGRVDEQYF.

Points on this clone: Other DNA sequences in the sample encode the same CDR3. This chain links TRBV5-4 with TRBJ2-3; 8 positions match TRBD2. The CDR3 spans 16 residues. J was trimmed by 4 bases and V by 6 bases; bases with no gene match: 13. Germline CDR1 SGHNT, CDR2 YYREEE (reference sequence). The CDR3 coding sequence is TGTGCCAGCACCCTCGGGGAGCGGGAGATCCCAGATACGCAGTATTTT. Encoded protein: CASTLGEREIPDTQYF.

The CDR3 bases are TGTGCCAGCAGCTTAGGGACTAGCGTTAGCACAGATACGCAGTATTTT. Amino acid sequence: CASSLGTSVSTDTQYF. The J gene is TRBJ2-3, the V gene TRBV7-6; 9 bases fit TRBD2. This CDR3 is 16 amino acids long. The V gene end was trimmed by 1 base and the J gene end by 0 bases; junction bases not matched to a gene: 2. Germline lookup yields CDR1 SGHVS and CDR2 FNYEAQ.

V gene TRBV6-1 combines with J gene TRBJ1-2; D not resolved. V gave up 3 bases and J gave up 4 bases, with 12 bases separating them. Germline lookup yields CDR1 MNHNS and CDR2 SASEGT. The CDR3 totals 14 residues. The CDR3 sequence: CASSDQEGGYGYTF. DNA of the CDR3: TGTGCCAGCAGTGATCAGGAGGGTGGCTATGGCTACACCTTC.

The V call is TRBV6-4, the J call TRBJ2-2; a weak D match, TRBD2 (5 bases). The CDR3 is made up of 16 amino acids. Trimming shortened V by 0 bases and J by 8 bases, and 16 bases separated the two germline ends. Germline-derived CDR1 and CDR2 are MRHNA and SNTAGT. CDR3 sequence reads: CASSDSSRGRPGELFF. The DNA of the CDR3 is TGTGCCAGCAGTGACTCGAGTAGAGGGCGACCGGGGGAGCTGTTTTTT.

This sequence joins TRBV11-2 and TRBJ2-2, with 10 bases lining up with TRBD1. This CDR3 contains 15 residues. CDR1 is SGHAT and CDR2 is FQNNGV in the germline V gene. V gave up 5 bases and J gave up 6 bases; unmatched junction bases: 6. CDR3 in DNA: TGTGCCAGCAGCCTGGACAGGGGGTATTCCGGGGAGCTGTTTTTT. Its translation is CASSLDRGYSGELFF.

This chain uses TRBV5-4 with TRBJ2-7; TRBD2 might be the D (6 bases). The ends were cut back, 4 bases at V and 3 bases at J, with 17 bases in the middle. The CDR3 has 15 residues. The V gene's germline CDR1 is SGHNT and CDR2 YYREEE (reference sequence). CDR3 sequence (DNA): TGTGCCAGCAGCGATCTTGCCGCCGGGGGCTACGAGCAGTACTTC. As protein: CASSDLAAGGYEQYF.

On this clone: The junction and the germline gene differ at one end; a read error may be behind it. The V gene is TRBV7-9, the J gene TRBJ1-4, with a weak D call TRBD1 (6 bases). The germline V gene has CDR1 SEHNR and CDR2 FQNEAQ (reference sequence). CDR3 length: 15 residues. CDR3 DNA sequence: TGTTCCAGCAGTCCCTCAGGGGCTACTAATGAAAAACTGTTTTTT. This encodes CSSSPSGATNEKLFF. The whole variable domain, remainder taken from reference TRBV7-9 and TRBJ1-4, is DTGVSQNPRHKITKRGQNVTFRCDPISEHNRLYWYRQTLGQGPEFLTYFQNEAQLEKSRLLSDRFSAERPKGSFSTLEIQRTEQGDSAMYLCSSSPSGATNEKLFFGSGTQLSVL.

This chain joins TRBV28 and TRBJ2-3; the D gene is possibly TRBD2 (6 bases). V lost 5 bases and J lost 3, with 15 bases in between. Germline assignment: CDR1 MDHEN and CDR2 SYDVKM. This CDR3 has 15 residues. DNA of the CDR3: TGTGCCAGCAGTCACGATAGCGGAGTAACAGATACGCAGTATTTT. Translation gives CASSHDSGVTDTQYF.

The chain recombines TRBV29-1 with TRBJ1-1; 10 bases fit TRBD1. Germline assignment: CDR1 SQVTM and CDR2 ANQGSEA. The CDR3 is 13 residues long. J was trimmed by 3 bases and V by 4 bases; bases with no gene match: 2. CDR3 in amino acids: CSVVGQGDTEAFF. Here the CDR3 DNA reads TGCAGCGTTGTAGGACAGGGGGACACTGAAGCTTTCTTT. Based on the CDR3 plus reference TRBV29-1 and TRBJ1-1, the full variable domain is SAVISQKPSRDICQRGTSLTIQCQVDSQVTMMFWYRQQPGQSLTLIATANQGSEATYESGFVIDKFPISRPNLTFSTLTVSNMSPEDSSIYLCSVVGQGDTEAFFGQGTRLTVV.

The chain recombines TRBV15 with TRBJ1-1, with D unclear. CDR1 LNHNV and CDR2 YYDKDF come from the germline V gene (reference sequence). Trimming removed 0 bases at V and 4 bases at J, with 6 bases between. The CDR3 loop spans 13 amino acids. The CDR3 DNA sequence: TGTGCCACCAGCAGAGAGAGGAGCACTGAAGCTTTCTTT. Translated, it gives CATSRERSTEAFF.

The V gene is TRBV29-1, the J gene TRBJ1-1, with TRBD1 as a possible D gene (6 bases). This CDR3 is built from 13 residues. Germline V gene lookup returns CDR1 SQVTM and CDR2 ANQGSEA. V was trimmed by 5 bases and J by 0 bases, leaving 10 bases between them. CDR3 in amino acids: CSVRTGLNTEAFF. The CDR3 nucleotides read TGCAGCGTTCGCACAGGGTTGAACACTGAAGCTTTCTTT.

DNA for the CDR3: TGTGCCAGCAGCCCCGACCGGTGGGGGCTCCTAGAATCCTACGAGCAGTACGTC. Amino acids: CASSPDRWGLLESYEQYV. V gene TRBV5-5 combines with J gene TRBJ2-7; tentative D call: TRBD1 (6 bases). Germline V CDR1 and CDR2: SGHKS, YYEKEE (reference sequence). V shed 4 bases and J shed 1 base, with 24 bases lying between them. This CDR3 contains 18 residues.

This clone has a single count. The V call is TRBV2, the J call TRBJ2-1, with D possibly being TRBD2 (7 bases). Germline V lookup: CDR1 SNHLY, CDR2 FYNNEI. Trimming pared 7 bases from V and 6 bases from J, leaving 19 bases between. The CDR3 length is 15 residues. The DNA for the CDR3 is TGTGCCAGCACTCAGGACAGAAGCGGGGCCAATGAGCAGTTCTTC. Translating it yields CASTQDRSGANEQFF.

Only one count was recorded for this clone. The V and J genes are TRBV9 and TRBJ2-1; the match to TRBD2 covers 10 bases. Trimming took 0 bases from V and 6 from J; bases not matched to a gene: 9. There are 17 residues in the CDR3. CDR1 and CDR2 from the germline V gene are SGDLS and YYNGEE. The DNA for the CDR3 is TGTGCCAGCAGCGTAGGGGGGGGGACTAGCGCTTTCAATGAGCAGTTCTTC. Protein: CASSVGGGTSAFNEQFF. The full variable domain, completed using reference TRBV9 and TRBJ2-1, is DSGVTQTPKHLITATGQRVTLRCSPRSGDLSVYWYQQSLDQGLQFLIQYYNGEERAKGNILERFSAQQFPDLHSELNLSSLELGDSALYFCASSVGGGTSAFNEQFFGPGTRLTVL.

V usage is TRBV9 and J usage is TRBJ2-2, with D perhaps matching TRBD2 (6 bases). CDR3 length equals 17 residues. V dropped 0 bases and J dropped 5 bases, with 17 bases sitting between them. Germline V gives CDR1 SGDLS, CDR2 YYNGEE. CDR3 in DNA: TGTGCCAGCAGCGTAGGGGCCCTAGCGAGTTCAACCGGGGAGCTGTTTTTT. It specifies CASSVGALASSTGELFF.

The V call is TRBV7-5, the J call TRBJ2-3; the tabulated D call, TRBD2, remains unverified against the DNA. TRBV7-5 is a known pseudogene. This CDR3 contains 21 residues. Here the CDR3 reads CVRSLVRKPDISGRQTDTQYF. CDR3 coding DNA: TGTGTCAGAAGCTTAGTGAGAAAACCGGACATCAGCGGGCGGCAAACAGATACGCAGTATTTT.

The J gene is TRBJ2-7, the V gene TRBV19, with TRBD2 matching 7 bases. The CDR3 is 15 amino acids. The germline gives CDR1 LNHDA, CDR2 SQIVND (reference sequence). V shed 4 bases, J shed 7 bases, and the junction held 13 bases outside the gene matches. The DNA for the CDR3 is TGTGCCAGTAGTACCGTTCTAGCGGCGGGAGTGGAGCAGTACTTC. Amino acid sequence: CASSTVLAAGVEQYF.

This chain uses TRBV2 with TRBJ2-3, with D maybe TRBD1 (5 bases). V was cut by 10 bases and J by 6 bases, with 11 bases left in between. The CDR3 runs to 11 residues. CDR1 SNHLY and CDR2 FYNNEI come from the germline V gene. The CDR3 DNA reads TGTGCCATCTCAGGGTTGGATACGCAGTATTTT. Its translation is CAISGLDTQYF.

This chain uses TRBV19 with TRBJ1-5; 11 nucleotides line up with TRBD1. CDR1 and CDR2 (germline): LNHDA, SQIVND (reference sequence). The CDR3 sequence is 15 residues long. Germline trimming cut 9 bases from V and 9 bases from J; bases unmatched to any gene: 13. CDR3 sequence (DNA): TGTGCCAGCAAGGATGGACAGGGGGCGCGGATGCCCCAGCATTTT. Its protein product is CASKDGQGARMPQHF.

The chain recombines TRBV27 with TRBJ1-4, with D tentatively TRBD1 (5 bases). V was cut by 3 bases and J by 7 bases, with 15 bases left in between. Germline V gives CDR1 MNHEY, CDR2 SMNVEV (reference sequence). The CDR3 length is 15 residues. The CDR3 DNA follows: TGTGCCAGCAGTTTTACTGGCGGGACTTTTGAAAAACTGTTTTTT. Its translation is CASSFTGGTFEKLFF.

The rearrangement links TRBV29-1 to TRBJ2-1; D is unclear. CDR1 and CDR2 from the germline V gene are SQVTM and ANQGSEA. CDR3 size: 12 residues. V lost 7 bases and J lost 10, with 17 bases in between. The CDR3 bases are TGCAGCGCCAAAGTGGAGCAATGGGAGCAGTTCTTC. It translates to CSAKVEQWEQFF.

The chain carries TRBV6-5 and TRBJ1-5; TRBD1 might be the D (6 bases). V dropped 6 bases and J dropped 5 bases, with 17 bases sitting between them. CDR1 is MNHEY, CDR2 SVGAGI, per germline. This CDR3 comprises 15 residues. The CDR3 nucleotides read TGTGCCAGCAGGCTCCGAGGACAGCTCGATCAGCCCCAGCATTTT. Translating it yields CASRLRGQLDQPQHF.

The chain is built from TRBV6-4 and TRBJ2-7; the match to TRBD2 covers 11 bases. J was trimmed by 3 bases and V by 8 bases; bases with no gene match: 9. Germline V lookup: CDR1 MRHNA, CDR2 SNTAGT. The CDR3 runs to 15 residues. The CDR3 bases are TGTGCCAGCGTAGTAGCGGGAGGGCCCCTCTACGAGCAGTACTTC. Translating it yields CASVVAGGPLYEQYF.

This clone occurred once. This sequence joins TRBV2 and TRBJ2-1; D is unresolved. CDR1 is SNHLY, CDR2 FYNNEI, per germline. The CDR3 runs to 15 residues. Trimming shortened V by 6 bases and J by 3 bases, and 15 bases separated the two germline ends. In DNA, the CDR3 is TGTGCCAGCAGGCCGCAGGTCACCCTCTACAATGAGCAGTTCTTC. Residues: CASRPQVTLYNEQFF.